The 20 T cell receptor beta chains below all came from one sample that was sequenced in a study of read filtering for tumor transcriptome and immune sequencing. This library used approximately 370 ng RNA and molecular barcoded adaptors spanning alpha/delta and beta/gamma chains. TCRdb ran MiXCR on the reads and lists one entry per CDR3 protein. The table lists about 25,000 distinct CDR3 sequences, about 20% of them singletons. Sequenced: a population of CD138-negative cells sorted from bone marrow. The receptors stem from a donor at least 40 years old with multiple myeloma.

The chain has TRBV5-8 and TRBJ1-1; D gene unclear. V was pared by 4 bases and J by 4 bases, with 20 bases between. The CDR3 totals 16 residues. Germline V gene sequence: CDR1 SGHTS, CDR2 YDEGEE. CDR3 DNA: TGTGCCAGCAGCCCTGGGTCGTATTCTATGCCCACTGAAGCTTTCTTT. Translating gives CASSPGSYSMPTEAFF.

Of note for this clonotype: This could be a read error, since a much larger clone is one nucleotide away. This chain links TRBV6-5 with TRBJ2-7, with a tentative D call TRBD1 (5 bases). The germline V and J ends were trimmed by 10 bases and 0 bases, with 16 bases remaining between them. The CDR3 loop spans 14 amino acids. Germline V gene lookup returns CDR1 MNHEY and CDR2 SVGAGI. The CDR3 region is CAIKGFPSSYEQYF. In DNA, the CDR3 is TGTGCCATCAAGGGGTTCCCGAGCTCCTACGAGCAGTACTTC.

This clonotype showed up many times. The V and J genes are TRBV7-3 and TRBJ2-5; possibly TRBD1 or TRBD2 for D (5 bases each). The CDR3 has 12 residues. The V and J ends lost 1 base and 9 bases respectively, with 9 bases between them. Germline V gene data show CDR1 as SGHTA and CDR2 as FQGTGA. The CDR3 coding sequence is TGTGCCAGCAGCTTAAGTCCGGGGCCCCAGTACTTC. Translated: CASSLSPGPQYF. Filled out from reference TRBV7-3 and TRBJ2-5, the complete variable domain reads GAGVSQTPSNKVTEKGKYVELRCDPISGHTALYWYRQSLGQGPEFLIYFQGTGAADDSGLPNDRFFAVRPEGSVSTLKIQRTERGDSAVYLCASSLSPGPQYFGPGTRLLVL.

Ten or more counts support this clonotype. The J gene is TRBJ1-1, the V gene TRBV28; D is possibly TRBD1 (6 bases). The CDR3 runs to 14 residues. Trimming pared 6 bases from V and 1 base from J, leaving 12 bases between. Germline lookup yields CDR1 MDHEN and CDR2 SYDVKM. CDR3 DNA: TGTGCCAGCAGGCCGGGGGCGGGGAACACTGAAGCTTTCTTT. Residues: CASRPGAGNTEAFF.

This clonotype was recorded many times. The chain has TRBV11-1 and TRBJ2-1; 9 bases are a match to TRBD1. V shed 5 bases and J 0 bases; nucleotides not matched to a gene: 2. This CDR3 comprises 15 residues. Germline V gene data show CDR1 as SGHAT and CDR2 as FQDESV (reference sequence). CDR3 coding DNA: TGTGCCAGCAGCCAGGACAGGGGCTCCTACAATGAGCAGTTCTTC. Its protein is CASSQDRGSYNEQFF.

This clonotype was counted ten times or more. The V and J genes are TRBV28 and TRBJ2-1; possibly TRBD2 for D (5 bases). The CDR3 is made up of 14 amino acids. Germline V gives CDR1 MDHEN, CDR2 SYDVKM. Trimming left V 2 bases short and J 3 bases short, with 8 bases between. The DNA for the CDR3 is TGTGCCAGCAGTTTAACCGGGATCTACAATGAGCAGTTCTTC. The encoded protein is CASSLTGIYNEQFF.

This clonotype was detected ten times or more. The chain uses TRBV27 and TRBJ2-1; D remains ambiguous. In germline, CDR1 is MNHEY, CDR2 SMNVEV (reference sequence). Trimming shortened V by 3 bases and J by 7 bases, and 10 bases separated the two germline ends. There are 13 residues in the CDR3. The CDR3 nucleotides read TGTGCCAGCAGTTTCTCCGGTCAGAATGAGCAGTTCTTC. Translated, it gives CASSFSGQNEQFF.

This clonotype was recorded at least ten times. This sequence joins TRBV11-2 and TRBJ2-7; a possible D gene is TRBD1 (5 bases). Germline-derived CDR1 and CDR2 are SGHAT and FQNNGV. Trimming pared 0 bases from V and 2 bases from J, leaving 14 bases between. This CDR3 spans 16 amino acids. CDR3 loop: CASSLDRTSVTYEQYF. Written as DNA, the CDR3 is TGTGCCAGCAGCTTAGATAGGACAAGTGTGACCTACGAGCAGTACTTC.

Only a few counts were recorded for this clonotype. The V and J genes are TRBV7-9 and TRBJ1-1; D is ambiguous. This CDR3 has 13 amino acids. The germline gives CDR1 SEHNR, CDR2 FQNEAQ (reference sequence). Trimming pared 5 bases from V and 4 bases from J, leaving 11 bases between. DNA of the CDR3: TGTGCCAGCAGCCGTAAAGACCGCACTGAAGCTTTCTTT. Protein: CASSRKDRTEAFF. Full variable domain (missing parts from reference TRBV7-9 and TRBJ1-1): DTGVSQNPRHKITKRGQNVTFRCDPISEHNRLYWYRQTLGQGPEFLTYFQNEAQLEKSRLLSDRFSAERPKGSFSTLEIQRTEQGDSAMYLCASSRKDRTEAFFGQGTRLTVV.

A single count supports this clonotype. A far larger clone is one nucleotide away, so this likely arose from a read error. The CDR3 carries no conserved terminal phenylalanine or tryptophan, so it likely arises from a read error. This chain joins TRBV4-2 and TRBJ2-1, with a possible D match to TRBD1 (6 bases). Germline assignment: CDR1 LGHNA and CDR2 YNFKEQ. The CDR3 spans 17 residues. CDR3 in DNA: TGCGCCAGCAGCCAAGGTACAGGGAGAAGCTCCTACAATGAGCAGTTCCTC. This gives the protein CASSQGTGRSSYNEQFL.

This clonotype was seen at least ten times. The chain has TRBV20-1 and TRBJ2-3, with a possible D match to TRBD1 (5 bases). V lost 4 bases and J 4 bases, leaving 12 bases between the germline ends. This CDR3 has 13 amino acids. Germline CDR1 is DFQATT and CDR2 is SNEGSKA (reference sequence). The CDR3 loop is CSATGNKPDTQYF. The DNA of the CDR3 is TGCAGTGCTACAGGGAACAAACCAGATACGCAGTATTTT.

The chain carries TRBV20-1 and TRBJ1-2, with a tentative D call TRBD1 (6 bases). The germline V and J ends were trimmed by 6 bases and 4 bases, with 18 bases remaining between them. Germline V gene lookup returns CDR1 DFQATT and CDR2 SNEGSKA (reference sequence). CDR3 size: 14 residues. The CDR3 sequence: CSAPDGGLGYGYTF. The CDR3 nucleotides are TGCAGTGCGCCCGACGGGGGGCTCGGCTATGGCTACACCTTC.

This clonotype was counted ten times or more. CDR3 residues: CASKWSATDTQYF. CDR3 nucleotides: TGTGCCAGCAAGTGGAGTGCCACAGATACGCAGTATTTT. J is TRBJ2-3 and V is TRBV7-2, with no clear D. V lost 7 bases and J 2 bases, leaving 10 bases between the germline ends. CDR3 size: 13 residues. The germline CDR1 and CDR2 sequences are SGHTA and FQGNSA.

This chain joins TRBV11-2 and TRBJ1-5, with D unresolved. Germline CDR1 reads SGHAT; CDR2 reads FQNNGV. Deletions cut 6 bases from V and 4 bases from J, with 10 bases between. The CDR3 consists of 13 residues. CDR3 sequence: CASSSPGNQPQHF. The CDR3 region has the DNA TGTGCCAGCAGTTCTCCGGGGAATCAGCCCCAGCATTTT.

CDR3 sequence (DNA): TGTGCCAGCAGTGTCGGAAAAGAGACCCAGTACTTC. Translation gives CASSVGKETQYF. The chain combines TRBV28 with TRBJ2-5; D is ambiguous. Per germline, CDR1 MDHEN and CDR2 SYDVKM. This CDR3 is built from 12 residues. V lost 5 bases to trimming and J lost 3 bases, with 7 bases between them.

A word on this clonotype: This likely traces to a read error, being one base from a far larger clone. V and J are TRBV5-7 and TRBJ1-1; no firm D call. TRBV5-7 is reported as an ORF; its role is uncertain. The CDR3 covers 13 residues. Here the CDR3 DNA reads TGTGCCAGCAGCTTGGTCGGGAACACTGAAGTTTTCTTT. Amino acid sequence: CASSLVGNTEVFF.

A word on this clonotype: A much more abundant neighbour one base away suggests this may be a read error. The chain recombines TRBV7-2 with TRBJ2-1, with TRBD2 matching over 12 bases. CDR3 length: 15 amino acids. CDR1 SGHTA and CDR2 FQGNSA come from the germline V gene. The CDR3 reads CASSPSGGDYSEQFF. CDR3 in DNA: TGTGCCAGCAGCCCTAGCGGGGGGGATTACAGTGAGCAGTTCTTC.

This clonotype was observed a handful of times. A much larger clone lies a single base off, so this may be a read error. V is TRBV19 and J is TRBJ1-2; no definite D call. Germline V gene sequence: CDR1 LNHDA, CDR2 SQIVND (reference sequence). The CDR3 totals 12 residues. Deletions cut 3 bases from V and 7 bases from J, with 9 bases between. The CDR3 is CASSMRESGYTF. In DNA, the CDR3 is TGTGCCAGTAGTATGCGAGAAAGTGGCTACACCTTC. Full variable domain (missing parts from reference TRBV19 and TRBJ1-2): DGGITQSPKYLFRKEGQNVTLSCEQNLNHDAMYWYRQDPGQGLRLIYYSQIVNDFQKGDIAEGYSVSREKKESFPLTVTSAQKNPTAFYLCASSMRESGYTFGSGTRLTVV.

In its sample, this clonotype was seen many times. The chain combines TRBV5-1 with TRBJ2-2; 16 bases are shared with TRBD2. The CDR3 is 17 residues long. Germline V gene lookup returns CDR1 SGHRS and CDR2 YFSETQ. Losses at the gene ends were 4 bases for V and 1 base for J; bases not matched to a gene: 1. In DNA form, the CDR3 reads TGCGCCAGCAGCGGGACTAGCGGGGGGGAGAACACCGGGGAGCTGTTTTTT. Translating it yields CASSGTSGGENTGELFF.

As DNA, the CDR3 is TGCAGCGTAGAGACCCAGTACTTC. Protein sequence: CSVETQYF. The genes are TRBV29-1 and TRBJ2-5; D is ambiguous. Germline V gives CDR1 SQVTM, CDR2 ANQGSEA. Trimming shortened V by 6 bases and J by 4 bases, and 0 bases separated the two germline ends. The CDR3 totals 8 residues.